The source of this TCR beta chain is a study of T-cell memory formation after mild COVID-19. There are many counts of this clonotype. This CDR3 region has 13 residues. Germline values: CDR1 SGHTA, CDR2 FQGNSA. Trimming left V 3 bases short and J 7 bases short, with 12 bases between. The 5'RACE method, run with constant-segment primers, produced TCR alpha and TCR beta cDNA libraries (carrying sample barcodes and UMIs). One entry per CDR3 protein, called by TCRdb with MiXCR from the 5' RACE reads. The repertoire has 400,000 or so distinct CDR3 sequences, more than 20% of them found once; the top ten carry around an eighth.

The source material was PBMCs or a T cell subset sorted from them (not recorded which). The sequence was obtained from an adult woman who had mild COVID-19 (a few samples of this study predate the infection). Cell type and time point are not known. The chain recombines TRBV7-2 with TRBJ2-5; D possibly corresponds to TRBD2 (6 bases). The CDR3 DNA sequence: TGTGCCAGCAGCTTTGGGCCCGGGGGGACCCAGTACTTC. Its protein product is CASSFGPGGTQYF.